This T cell receptor (beta chain) appears in the sequencing data of a study of a mutant IDH1 vaccine in newly diagnosed glioma. Profiling relied on immunoSEQ multiplex PCR, and the TCRdb table lists in-frame clones only, not all of them. The sample records 73,000 or so clones, less than 90% being singletons. Time point noted: week 35, safety follow-up. In every dose of vaccine, 300 ug of mutant IDH1 20-mer peptide was given alongside topical imiquimod. In germline, CDR1 is SGDLS, CDR2 YYNGEE. Trimming stripped 0 bases from V and 4 bases from J, with 11 bases between. This CDR3 has 14 residues. About this clone itself: The antigen remains undetermined.

This clonotype was obtained from a young man with glioma. This specimen was PBMCs, taken from a glioma patient whose treatment included an IDH1 peptide vaccine. This chain uses TRBV9 with TRBJ2-7, with a possible D match to TRBD2 (5 bases). The CDR3 loop is CASSVEEGSYEQYF. The CDR3 DNA is TGTGCCAGCAGCGTAGAAGAGGGATCGTACGAGCAGTACTTC.